A single sample gave rise to the 21 T cell receptor beta chains below, sequenced in a study of blood T cell repertoires in COVID-19. Profiled with immunoSEQ multiplex PCR; TCRdb holds only in-frame clones, not every one. The sample carries approximately 170,000 clones, around four fifths recorded once. Sequencing input: PBMCs or T cells enriched from blood (not recorded which). These receptors were taken from a woman in her fifties or sixties in a cohort exposed to, infected with or recovered from COVID-19 (not recorded which).

This clone was counted a single time. The chain couples TRBV10-3 to TRBJ2-1; TRBD2 matches at 9 bases. Germline-derived CDR1 and CDR2 are ENHRY and SYGVKD. The length of the CDR3 is 16 residues. Germline trimming cut 3 bases from V and 4 bases from J; bases unmatched to any gene: 7. The CDR3 sequence: CAISDPSGRTYNEQFF. Here the CDR3 DNA reads TGTGCCATCAGTGACCCCAGCGGGAGGACTTACAATGAGCAGTTCTTC.

V and J are TRBV7-2 and TRBJ2-3, with 8 bases lining up with TRBD2. CDR3 length: 17 residues. Trimming cost V 1 base and J 6 bases; bases outside gene matches: 12. The germline gives CDR1 SGHTA, CDR2 FQGNSA. DNA of the CDR3: TGTGCCAGCAGCTTAGTCCCTTCGGGGGGGCCATCGGATACGCAGTATTTT. It specifies CASSLVPSGGPSDTQYF. The entire variable domain, with the rest obtained from reference TRBV7-2 and TRBJ2-3, is as follows: GAGVSQSPSNKVTEKGKDVELRCDPISGHTALYWYRQSLGQGLEFLIYFQGNSAPDKSGLPSDRFSAERTGGSVSTLTIQRTQQEDSAVYLCASSLVPSGGPSDTQYFGPGTRLTVL.

This clone was seen more than once but under ten times. The V gene is TRBV11-3, the J gene TRBJ2-2, with a tentative D call TRBD1 (6 bases). Germline loops: CDR1 SGHNT, CDR2 YENEEA. This CDR3 comprises 16 residues. V lost 5 bases and J 1 base, leaving 14 bases between the germline ends. The CDR3 nucleotides are TGTGCCAGCAGCCCTGGGTGGGGGCTGAACACCGGGGAGCTGTTTTTT. It encodes CASSPGWGLNTGELFF.

The chain uses TRBV5-6 and TRBJ2-3; TRBD1 matches at 7 bases. The CDR3 totals 16 residues. The germline V gene encodes CDR1 SGHDT and CDR2 YYEEEE. V lost 3 bases, J lost 2 bases, and 9 bases stayed unmatched. CDR3 in amino acids: CASSSSGTAYTDTQYF. CDR3 bases: TGTGCCAGCAGCTCGTCCGGGACAGCTTACACAGATACGCAGTATTTT. Supplemented by reference TRBV5-6 and TRBJ2-3, the full variable domain reads DAGVTQSPTHLIKTRGQQVTLRCSPKSGHDTVSWYQQALGQGPQFIFQYYEEEERQRGNFPDRFSGHQFPNYSSELNVNALLLGDSALYLCASSSSGTAYTDTQYFGPGTRLTVL.

The chain uses TRBV19 and TRBJ2-5, with 8 bases lining up with TRBD1. CDR1 LNHDA and CDR2 SQIVND come from the germline V gene (reference sequence). The V and J ends lost 5 bases and 5 bases, in that order; junction bases with no gene match: 10. The CDR3 sequence is 15 residues long. The CDR3 nucleotides read TGTGCCAGTAGTCGGCACTCTCAGGGGGCGGAGACCCAGTACTTC. Translating it yields CASSRHSQGAETQYF.

This clone was seen just once. This rearrangement joins TRBV27 to TRBJ1-6, with D possibly being TRBD1 (5 bases). Trimming shortened V by 3 bases and J by 7 bases, and 10 bases separated the two germline ends. Looked up from germline, CDR1 is MNHEY and CDR2 is SMNVEV (reference sequence). The CDR3 has 14 residues. The CDR3 region has the DNA TGTGCCAGCAGTTTTACGGGGGGGAATTCACCCCTCCACTTT. Translation gives CASSFTGGNSPLHF.

This sequence joins TRBV5-6 and TRBJ2-1; 8 nucleotides match TRBD1. V lost 0 bases, J lost 0 bases, and 2 bases stayed unmatched. Germline V gene lookup returns CDR1 SGHDT and CDR2 YYEEEE. The CDR3 length is 16 residues. The CDR3 loop is CASSLGQGISYNEQFF. In DNA form, the CDR3 reads TGTGCCAGCAGCTTGGGACAGGGGATCTCCTACAATGAGCAGTTCTTC.

This rearrangement joins TRBV29-1 to TRBJ1-1, with D possibly matching TRBD1 (6 bases). This CDR3 comprises 13 residues. Trimming pared 3 bases from V and 10 bases from J, leaving 18 bases between. Germline V gene data show CDR1 as SQVTM and CDR2 as ANQGSEA. DNA of the CDR3: TGCAGCGTTGATATGGGGGCCCGCGGAGGAGCTTTCTTT. Protein sequence: CSVDMGARGGAFF.

The chain uses TRBV6-5 and TRBJ1-5; D perhaps matches TRBD1 (5 bases). V was cut by 8 bases and J by 6 bases, with 14 bases left in between. Germline values: CDR1 MNHEY, CDR2 SVGAGI. This CDR3 region has 13 residues. CDR3 protein: CASSTGYGQPQHF. For the CDR3, the DNA is TGTGCCAGCTCTACAGGTTATGGTCAGCCCCAGCATTTT.

V usage is TRBV7-9 and J usage is TRBJ1-6; maybe TRBD1 (5 bases). The ends were cut back, 0 bases at V and 9 bases at J, with 12 bases in the middle. The CDR3 runs 15 residues. Looked up from germline, CDR1 is SEHNR and CDR2 is FQNEAQ (reference sequence). The CDR3 region is CASSLASGVISPLHF. DNA for the CDR3: TGTGCCAGCAGCTTAGCGTCGGGGGTAATTTCACCCCTCCACTTT.

The CDR3 DNA sequence: TGTGCCAGCAGCTCGGGGGGTCTGGGCTACGAGCAGTACTTC. Translation gives CASSSGGLGYEQYF. V is TRBV28 and J is TRBJ2-7; 7 nucleotides align to TRBD2. V shed 6 bases, J shed 3 bases, and the junction held 8 bases outside the gene matches. The CDR3 sequence is 14 residues long. CDR1 and CDR2 (germline): MDHEN, SYDVKM.

This rearrangement joins TRBV6-2 or TRBV6-3 to TRBJ2-1, with 8 bases matching TRBD2. With V trimmed by 4 bases and J by 7 bases, 15 bases remained unmatched. This CDR3 comprises 17 residues. Germline CDR1 is MNHEY and CDR2 is SVGEGT. CDR3: CASSFPPSAGADNEQFF. The DNA for the CDR3 is TGTGCCAGCAGTTTTCCCCCGTCAGCGGGAGCTGATAATGAGCAGTTCTTC.

V gene TRBV27 combines with J gene TRBJ2-5; 8 nucleotides align to TRBD2. Trimming removed 2 bases from V and 5 bases from J; junction bases left unmatched: 7. Germline V CDR1 and CDR2: MNHEY, SMNVEV (reference sequence). The length of the CDR3 is 15 residues. CDR3 DNA sequence: TGTGCCAGCAGTTTACGGGGGGGGGCCAGGGAGACCCAGTACTTC. Encoded protein: CASSLRGGARETQYF.

This chain joins TRBV4-1 and TRBJ1-2; D remains ambiguous. Trimming removed 6 bases at V and 5 bases at J, with 19 bases between. This CDR3 is 15 amino acids long. Germline CDR1 is MGHRA and CDR2 is YSYEKL. CDR3 amino acids: CASRTAPTEQYGYTF. Written as DNA, the CDR3 is TGCGCCAGCAGGACCGCCCCCACAGAACAATATGGCTACACCTTC.

The gene calls are TRBV6-2 or TRBV6-3 and TRBJ1-2; tentative D call: TRBD1 (5 bases). Trimming removed 0 bases at V and 5 bases at J, with 7 bases between. This CDR3 is 13 amino acids long. Germline V gene sequence: CDR1 MNHEY, CDR2 SVGEGT. CDR3 in amino acids: CASSYSGAYGYTF. CDR3 DNA: TGTGCCAGCAGTTACTCAGGGGCATATGGCTACACCTTC.

V is TRBV25-1 and J is TRBJ2-5, with D tentatively TRBD1 (5 bases). This CDR3 is built from 15 residues. In germline, CDR1 is MGHDK, CDR2 SYGVNS. V lost 8 bases to trimming and J lost 2 bases, with 18 bases between them. CDR3 loop: CASRDSTVTQETQYF. CDR3 in DNA: TGTGCCAGCCGCGACTCGACAGTTACTCAAGAGACCCAGTACTTC.

This CDR3 reads CASSLRQGGAETQYF. Here the CDR3 DNA reads TGTGCCAGCAGCCTCAGACAGGGAGGTGCAGAGACCCAGTACTTC. This chain links TRBV7-9 with TRBJ2-5; maybe TRBD1 (7 bases). The CDR3 is made up of 15 amino acids. V lost 5 bases and J lost 4, with 17 bases in between. Germline CDR1 reads SEHNR; CDR2 reads FQNEAQ (reference sequence).

The gene calls are TRBV18 and TRBJ1-5; D uncertain. The CDR3 has 15 amino acids. The V and J ends lost 3 bases and 1 base respectively, with 10 bases between them. Germline V gene data show CDR1 as KGHSH and CDR2 as LQKENI. The CDR3 sequence is CASSPSGDSNQPQHF. CDR3 in DNA: TGTGCCAGCTCACCTTCAGGTGACAGCAATCAGCCCCAGCATTTT.

The chain combines TRBV6-5 with TRBJ2-7; the D gene is possibly TRBD2 (6 bases). The germline CDR1 and CDR2 sequences are MNHEY and SVGAGI. V lost 11 bases and J lost 5, with 22 bases in between. The CDR3 runs 14 residues. The CDR3 spells CAGSTAGLSHEQYF. The DNA of the CDR3 is TGTGCCGGGAGCACGGCGGGGCTTTCCCACGAGCAGTACTTC.

Only a few counts were recorded for this clone. The chain joins TRBV5-4 to TRBJ2-7; a possible D gene is TRBD2 (6 bases). The CDR3 runs to 16 residues. Germline V gene lookup returns CDR1 SGHNT and CDR2 YYREEE (reference sequence). V was trimmed by 2 bases and J by 1 base, leaving 16 bases between them. CDR3 DNA sequence: TGTGCCAGCAGCTTATATCGGGACTCGACTTCCTACGAGCAGTACTTC. Translated: CASSLYRDSTSYEQYF.

V gene TRBV11-3 combines with J gene TRBJ2-5; D not certain. Trimming removed 2 bases at V and 3 bases at J, with 7 bases between. Germline V gene data show CDR1 as SGHNT and CDR2 as YENEEA. This CDR3 contains 13 residues. As DNA, the CDR3 is TGTGCCAGCAGCTTAAGTGGAGAAGAGACCCAGTACTTC. Residues: CASSLSGEETQYF.